The rows below give T cell receptor beta chains drawn from one sample of a study of blood T cells in healthy people across ages. Via MiXCR, TCRdb re-called the 5' RACE reads, giving one row per CDR3 protein. In the table there are about 1.4 million distinct CDR3 sequences, approximately 60% of which are singletons. Sequencing was performed on blood. The receptors derive from a man younger than 30 in good health. Each CDR3 is given with its conserved first and last residue. D genes are given only for firm matches. For some rows the clone size is stated as once, few or many, or as a class when expanded; others skip it.

clone size	D gene	V gene	J gene	CDR3 DNA	CDR3 protein
many	.	TRBV6-2/TRBV6-3	TRBJ2-3	TGTGCCAGCAGTCTTCCGGGGCCAGATACGCAGTATTTT	CASSLPGPDTQYF
.	TRBD1	TRBV4-1	TRBJ2-1	TGCGCCAGCAGCCAAGTAGCGCAGGGGGACTACAATGAGCAGTTCTTC	CASSQVAQGDYNEQFF
.	.	TRBV29-1	TRBJ2-1	TGCAGCGTCCCCGGTGTTAATGAGCAGTTCTTC	CSVPGVNEQFF
once	.	TRBV3-1	TRBJ2-7	TGTGCCAGCGAAAACAGGGACGCCTACGAGCAGTACTTC	CASENRDAYEQYF
.	.	TRBV9	TRBJ1-1	TGTGCCAGCAGCGCCAGAGTCCTGAACACTGAAGCTTTCTTT	CASSARVLNTEAFF
few	.	TRBV10-3	TRBJ2-7	TGTGCCATCAGTGAGCAGGACGTCTACGAGCAGTACTTC	CAISEQDVYEQYF
.	TRBD2	TRBV2	TRBJ2-1	TGTGCCACCATAGCGGGAGTTGGGAATGAGCAGTTCTTC	CATIAGVGNEQFF
.	.	TRBV6-5	TRBJ2-4	TGTGCCAGCAGTGAAGTAGGCAAAAACATTCAGTACTTC	CASSEVGKNIQYF
once	TRBD2	TRBV3-1	TRBJ2-1	TGTGCCAGCAGCCAAGAATCGACGGGGGGGCCTATTTACAATGAGCAGTTCTTC	CASSQESTGGPIYNEQFF
few	.	TRBV6-6	TRBJ1-6	TGTGCCAGCAGTCCGGGACAATCACCCCTCCACTTT	CASSPGQSPLHF